This is a list of T cell receptor beta chains from one sample in a study of T cell changes during pregnancy in multiple sclerosis. Assay: immunoSEQ multiplex PCR; the TCRdb copy retains only in-frame clones and omits some. Among about 68,000 clones listed, 90% were seen once. Sample: peripheral blood, taken in the third trimester of pregnancy. The receptors were sampled from a female donor with multiple sclerosis, enrolled in a pregnancy study. The CDR3 runs from the conserved cysteine through the conserved F or W. Each record gives: J gene, V gene, CDR3 protein.

>TRBJ1-1|TRBV28
CASTQGQGNTEAFF
>TRBJ2-5|TRBV9
CASSGIGGRAGETQYF
>TRBJ2-2|TRBV5-6
CASSLLAGGQPGELFF
>TRBJ2-3|TRBV4-1
CASSQQQGPDTQYF
>TRBJ2-7|TRBV6-1
CASSGGRNINYEQYF
>TRBJ2-2|TRBV7-2
CASSLDRVGNTGELFF
>TRBJ2-7|TRBV27
CASRQEASGAYEQYF
>TRBJ2-2|TRBV28
CASRWAVNTGELFF
>TRBJ1-1|TRBV9
CASSVDFGVGNTEAFF
>TRBJ1-2|TRBV9
CASSPSGQGLAYGYTF
>TRBJ1-1|TRBV9
CASSVKSGTEAFF
>TRBJ1-1|TRBV11-1
CASSSVGRRLEAFF
>TRBJ2-2|TRBV6-1
CATRYRANTGELFF
>TRBJ2-5|TRBV19
CASSFRLAIGETQYF
>TRBJ2-2|TRBV4-3
CASSQGLGVRELFF
>TRBJ1-1|TRBV7-2
CASSSTGFTEAFF
>TRBJ2-7|TRBV11-2
CASSLGLGGVSYEQYF
>TRBJ1-2|TRBV6-5
CASRADRGFGYTF
>TRBJ1-1|TRBV7-2
CASSPRPTGNTEAFF
>TRBJ1-5|TRBV5-4
CASSFGGDGQPQHF
>TRBJ2-2|TRBV10-2
CASTILTTGTPGELFF
>TRBJ1-5|TRBV12-5
CASVNGSQGGIQPQHF
>TRBJ1-2|TRBV10-3
CAISDGQGGYTF
>TRBJ1-6|TRBV4-3
CASSQVGDSPLHF
>TRBJ2-7|TRBV5-4
CASSRENSYEQYF
>TRBJ1-3|TRBV21-1
CASSKAGGVPSSGNTIYF
>TRBJ2-3|TRBV6-6
CASSSVPTSDTQYF
>TRBJ1-1|TRBV4-2
CASSRKTLEGGAQGSEAFF
>TRBJ1-5|TRBV7-9
CASSTTGEGNQPQHF
>TRBJ1-1|TRBV7-9
CASSPSTGGPTEAFF
>TRBJ1-2|TRBV4-3
CASSQLGQDIYGYTF
>TRBJ2-5|TRBV19
CASSRLAGGQETQYF
>TRBJ2-7|TRBV7-9
CASETWGEYEQYF
>TRBJ2-1|TRBV2
CASSRVTPYNEQFF
>TRBJ1-2|TRBV5-4
CASSLNSPYGYTF
>TRBJ1-2|TRBV15
CATSRPLTGVGVTF
>TRBJ1-1|TRBV5-1
CASSLGVNTEAFF
>TRBJ2-7|TRBV4-1
CASSQGAFETFSYEQYF
>TRBJ2-3|TRBV6-5
CASSLRREVTQYF
>TRBJ2-1|TRBV11-1
CASSLTGSGRYEQFF
>TRBJ1-2|TRBV4-3
CASSPRDRFDYGYTF
>TRBJ2-4|TRBV7-9
CASSLYQTGVSKNIQYF
>TRBJ2-5|TRBV5-1
CASSLASVQETQYF
>TRBJ2-5|TRBV14
CASSHRTSGGAGETQYF
>TRBJ2-2|TRBV7-8
CASSLAGGRVGELFF
>TRBJ2-1|TRBV11-3
CASSLGGGSSYNEQFF
>TRBJ1-1|TRBV9
CASSVDGRNTEAFF
>TRBJ2-3|TRBV5-1
CASSSASRGITDTQYF
>TRBJ1-1|TRBV2
CASGTPGDTEAFF
>TRBJ1-2|TRBV6-5
CASSFEATLPYGYTF
>TRBJ1-2|TRBV7-9
CASSLGAGNGYTF
>TRBJ2-5|TRBV4-1
CASSRNLAVQETQYF
>TRBJ2-3|TRBV18
CASSPPVLRGIDTQYF
>TRBJ1-4|TRBV29-1
CSVYGENEKLFF